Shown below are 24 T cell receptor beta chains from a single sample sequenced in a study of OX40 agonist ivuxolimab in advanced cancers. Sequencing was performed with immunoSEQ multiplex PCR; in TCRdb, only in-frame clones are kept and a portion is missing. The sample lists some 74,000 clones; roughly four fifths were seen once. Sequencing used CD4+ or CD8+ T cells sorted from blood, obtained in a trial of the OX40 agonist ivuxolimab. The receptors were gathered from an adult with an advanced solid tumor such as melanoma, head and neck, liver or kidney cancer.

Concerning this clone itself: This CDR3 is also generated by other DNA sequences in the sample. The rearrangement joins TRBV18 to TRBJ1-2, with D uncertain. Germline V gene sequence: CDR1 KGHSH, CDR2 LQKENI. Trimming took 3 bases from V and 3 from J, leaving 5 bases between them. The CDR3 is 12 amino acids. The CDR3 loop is CASSPTDYGYTF. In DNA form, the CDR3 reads TGTGCCAGCTCACCTACGGACTATGGCTACACCTTC.

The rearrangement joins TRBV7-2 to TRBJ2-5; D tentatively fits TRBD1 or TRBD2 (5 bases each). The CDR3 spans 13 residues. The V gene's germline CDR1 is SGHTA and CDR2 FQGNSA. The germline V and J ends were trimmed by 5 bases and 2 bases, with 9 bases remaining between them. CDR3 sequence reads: CASSPGPQETQYF. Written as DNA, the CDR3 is TGTGCCAGCAGCCCGGGGCCTCAAGAGACCCAGTACTTC.

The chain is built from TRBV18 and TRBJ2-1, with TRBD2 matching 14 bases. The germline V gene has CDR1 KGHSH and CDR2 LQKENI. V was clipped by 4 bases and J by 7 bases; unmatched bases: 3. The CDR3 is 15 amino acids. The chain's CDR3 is CASSRGLAGENEQFF. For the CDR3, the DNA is TGTGCCAGCTCACGGGGACTAGCGGGAGAGAATGAGCAGTTCTTC.

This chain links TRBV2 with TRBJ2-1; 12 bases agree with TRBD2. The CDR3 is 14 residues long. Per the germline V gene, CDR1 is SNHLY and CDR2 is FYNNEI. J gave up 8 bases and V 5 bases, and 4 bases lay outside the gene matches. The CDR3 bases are TGTGCCAGCAGTTCGCTAGCGGGAGGGGATGAGCAGTTCTTC. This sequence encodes CASSSLAGGDEQFF.

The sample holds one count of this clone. DNA for the CDR3: TGTGCCAGCAGCTTGGCTTTAGCGGGAGCCGGGGAGCTGTTTTTT. Amino acids: CASSLALAGAGELFF. The chain has TRBV7-2 and TRBJ2-2; 9 bases match TRBD2. The germline gives CDR1 SGHTA, CDR2 FQGNSA. The CDR3 length is 15 residues. The J segment lost 6 bases and the V segment lost 3 bases, leaving 5 bases of the junction unmatched.

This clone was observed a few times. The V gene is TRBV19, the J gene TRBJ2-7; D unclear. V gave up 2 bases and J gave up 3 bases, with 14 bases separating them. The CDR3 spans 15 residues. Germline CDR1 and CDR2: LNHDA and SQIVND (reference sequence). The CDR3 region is CASSIKKALGYEQYF. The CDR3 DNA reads TGTGCCAGTAGTATAAAAAAGGCCCTGGGCTACGAGCAGTACTTC.

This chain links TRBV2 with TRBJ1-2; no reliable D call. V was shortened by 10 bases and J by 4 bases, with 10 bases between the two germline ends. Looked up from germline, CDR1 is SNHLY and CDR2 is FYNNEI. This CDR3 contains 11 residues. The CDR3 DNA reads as TGTGCCATACAACCCAGCTATGGCTACACCTTC. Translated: CAIQPSYGYTF.

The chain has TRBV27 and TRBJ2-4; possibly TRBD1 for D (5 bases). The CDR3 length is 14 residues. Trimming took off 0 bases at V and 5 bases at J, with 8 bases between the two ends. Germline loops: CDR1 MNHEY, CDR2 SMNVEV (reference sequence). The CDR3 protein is CASSLSGAENIQYF. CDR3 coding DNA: TGTGCCAGCAGTTTATCAGGGGCGGAAAACATTCAGTACTTC.

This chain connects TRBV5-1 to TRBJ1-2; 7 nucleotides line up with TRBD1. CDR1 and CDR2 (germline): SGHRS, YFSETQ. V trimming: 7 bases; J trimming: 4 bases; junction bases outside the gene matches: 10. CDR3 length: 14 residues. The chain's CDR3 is CASRLGTASYGYTF. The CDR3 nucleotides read TGCGCCAGCCGATTAGGGACAGCGAGCTATGGCTACACCTTC. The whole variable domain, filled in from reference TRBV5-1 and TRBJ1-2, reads KAGVTQTPRYLIKTRGQQVTLSCSPISGHRSVSWYQQTPGQGLQFLFEYFSETQRNKGNFPGRFSGRQFSNSRSEMNVSTLELGDSALYLCASRLGTASYGYTFGSGTRLTVV.

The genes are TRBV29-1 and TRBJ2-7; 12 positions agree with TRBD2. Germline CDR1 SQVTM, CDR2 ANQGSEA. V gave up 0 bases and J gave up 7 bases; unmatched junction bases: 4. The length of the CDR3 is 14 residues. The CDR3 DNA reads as TGCAGCGTTGAAGATCTAGCGGGAGGGCGAGAGCAGTACTTC. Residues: CSVEDLAGGREQYF.

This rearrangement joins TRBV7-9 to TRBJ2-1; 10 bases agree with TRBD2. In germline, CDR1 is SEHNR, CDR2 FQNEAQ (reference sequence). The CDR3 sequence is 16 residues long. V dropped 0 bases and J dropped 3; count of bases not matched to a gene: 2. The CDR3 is CASSLALAGVYNEQFF. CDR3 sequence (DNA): TGTGCCAGCAGCTTAGCGCTAGCGGGAGTCTACAATGAGCAGTTCTTC.

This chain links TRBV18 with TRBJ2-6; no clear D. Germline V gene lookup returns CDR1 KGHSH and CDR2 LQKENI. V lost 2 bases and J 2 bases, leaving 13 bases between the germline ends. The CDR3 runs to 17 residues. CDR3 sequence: CASSPNRVTAGANVLTF. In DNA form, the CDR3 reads TGTGCCAGCTCACCAAATCGGGTGACGGCTGGGGCCAACGTCCTGACTTTC.

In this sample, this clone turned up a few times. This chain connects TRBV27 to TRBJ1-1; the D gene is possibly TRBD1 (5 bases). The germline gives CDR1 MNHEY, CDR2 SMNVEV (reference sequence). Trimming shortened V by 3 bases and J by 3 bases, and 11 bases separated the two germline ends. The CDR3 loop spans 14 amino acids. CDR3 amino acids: CASSLGRVDTEAFF. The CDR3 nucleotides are TGTGCCAGCAGTTTGGGCAGGGTGGACACTGAAGCTTTCTTT.

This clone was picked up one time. The chain's CDR3 is CASSYLMTGPTGYTF. CDR3 bases: TGTGCCAGCAGTTACCTGATGACAGGGCCTACAGGCTACACCTTC. This rearrangement joins TRBV28 to TRBJ1-2, with 7 bases that match TRBD1. Germline assignment: CDR1 MDHEN and CDR2 SYDVKM. This CDR3 has 15 amino acids. V shed 4 bases and J 8 bases; nucleotides not matched to a gene: 13.

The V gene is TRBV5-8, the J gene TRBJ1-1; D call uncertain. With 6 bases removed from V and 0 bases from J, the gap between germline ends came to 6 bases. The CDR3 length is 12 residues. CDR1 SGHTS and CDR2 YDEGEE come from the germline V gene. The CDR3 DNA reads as TGTGCCAGCATGACTATGAACACTGAAGCTTTCTTT. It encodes CASMTMNTEAFF.

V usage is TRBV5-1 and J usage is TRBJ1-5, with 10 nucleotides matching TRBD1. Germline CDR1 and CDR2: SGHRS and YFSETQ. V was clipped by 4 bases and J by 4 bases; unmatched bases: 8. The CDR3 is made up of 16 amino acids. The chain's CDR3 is CASSPGGTGANQPQHF. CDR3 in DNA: TGCGCCAGCAGCCCGGGTGGGACAGGGGCGAATCAGCCCCAGCATTTT.

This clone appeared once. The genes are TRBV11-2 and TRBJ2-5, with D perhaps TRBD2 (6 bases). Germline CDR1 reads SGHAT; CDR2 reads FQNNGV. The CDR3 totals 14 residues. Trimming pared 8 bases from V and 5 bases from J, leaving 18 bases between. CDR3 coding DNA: TGTGCCAGCGGACCTTTGCGGGGTTGGGAGACCCAGTACTTC. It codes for CASGPLRGWETQYF.

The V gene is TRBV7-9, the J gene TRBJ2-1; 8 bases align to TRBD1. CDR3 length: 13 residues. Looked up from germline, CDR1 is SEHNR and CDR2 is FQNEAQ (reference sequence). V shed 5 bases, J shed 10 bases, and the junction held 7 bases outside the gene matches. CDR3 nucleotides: TGTGCCAGCAGCCCCAGACAGGGGCACGAGCAGTTCTTC. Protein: CASSPRQGHEQFF.

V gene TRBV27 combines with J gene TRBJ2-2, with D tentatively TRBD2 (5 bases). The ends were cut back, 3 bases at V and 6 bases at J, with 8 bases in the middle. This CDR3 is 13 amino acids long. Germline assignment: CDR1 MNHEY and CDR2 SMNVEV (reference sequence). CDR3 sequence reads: CASSLAGAGELFF. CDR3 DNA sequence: TGTGCCAGCAGTTTGGCGGGTGCCGGGGAGCTGTTTTTT.

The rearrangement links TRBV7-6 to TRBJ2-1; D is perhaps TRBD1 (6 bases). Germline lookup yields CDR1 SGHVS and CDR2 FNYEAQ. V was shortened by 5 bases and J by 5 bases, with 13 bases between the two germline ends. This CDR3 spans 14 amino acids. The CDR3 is CASSPGTPNNEQFF. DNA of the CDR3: TGTGCCAGCAGCCCCGGGACACCAAACAATGAGCAGTTCTTC.

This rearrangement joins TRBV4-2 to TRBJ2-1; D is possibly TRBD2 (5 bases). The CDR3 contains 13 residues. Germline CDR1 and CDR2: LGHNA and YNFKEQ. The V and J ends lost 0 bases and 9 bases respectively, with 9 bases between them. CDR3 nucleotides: TGTGCCAGCAGCCAAGATACGAGCGGTGAGCAGTTCTTC. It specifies CASSQDTSGEQFF.

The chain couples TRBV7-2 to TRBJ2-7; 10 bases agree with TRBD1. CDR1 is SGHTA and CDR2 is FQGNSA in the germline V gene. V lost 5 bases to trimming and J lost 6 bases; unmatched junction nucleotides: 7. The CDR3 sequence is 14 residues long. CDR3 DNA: TGTGCCAGCAGCCGGGACAGGGGAGGAGGCGAGCAGTACTTC. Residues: CASSRDRGGGEQYF.

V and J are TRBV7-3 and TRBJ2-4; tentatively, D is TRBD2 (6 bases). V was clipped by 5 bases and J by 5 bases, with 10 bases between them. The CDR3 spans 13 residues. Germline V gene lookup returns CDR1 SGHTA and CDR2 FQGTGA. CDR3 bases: TGTGCCAGCAGCACCCCGGGGGAAAACATTCAGTACTTC. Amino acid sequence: CASSTPGENIQYF.

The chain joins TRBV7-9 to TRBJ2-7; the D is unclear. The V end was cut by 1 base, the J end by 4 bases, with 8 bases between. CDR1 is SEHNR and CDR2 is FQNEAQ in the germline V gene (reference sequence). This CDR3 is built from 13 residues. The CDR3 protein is CASSLGVAYEQYF. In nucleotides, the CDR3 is TGTGCCAGCAGCTTAGGGGTGGCTTACGAGCAGTACTTC.